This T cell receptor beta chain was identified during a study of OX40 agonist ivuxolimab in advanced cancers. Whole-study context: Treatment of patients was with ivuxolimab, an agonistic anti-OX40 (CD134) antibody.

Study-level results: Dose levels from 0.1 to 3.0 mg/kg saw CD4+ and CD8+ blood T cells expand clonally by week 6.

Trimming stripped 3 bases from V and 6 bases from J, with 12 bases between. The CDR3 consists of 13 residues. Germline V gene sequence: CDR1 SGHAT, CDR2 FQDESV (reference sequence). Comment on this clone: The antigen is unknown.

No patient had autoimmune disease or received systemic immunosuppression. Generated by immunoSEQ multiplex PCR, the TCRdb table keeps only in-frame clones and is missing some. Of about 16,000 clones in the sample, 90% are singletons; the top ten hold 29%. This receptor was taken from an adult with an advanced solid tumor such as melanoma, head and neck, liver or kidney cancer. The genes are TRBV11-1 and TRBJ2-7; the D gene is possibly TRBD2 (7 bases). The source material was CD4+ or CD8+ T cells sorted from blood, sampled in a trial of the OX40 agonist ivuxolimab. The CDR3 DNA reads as TGTGCCAGCAGCTTGGCGGGGGCTGGCGAGCAGTACTTC. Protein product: CASSLAGAGEQYF.